The 6 T cell receptor beta chains given below trace back to one sample, sequenced in a study of blood T cell repertoires in COVID-19. The method was immunoSEQ multiplex PCR; TCRdb's version includes in-frame clones alone and lacks a portion of them. The repertoire holds 210,000 or so clones, with about 90% as singletons. The sample taken for sequencing was peripheral blood. These receptors were taken from a man aged 35 to 55 with active or convalescent COVID-19.

The CDR3 region has the DNA TGCGCCAGCAGCTTGGCAGGGGTCGGATACGAGCAGTACTTC. This gives the protein CASSLAGVGYEQYF. This chain joins TRBV5-1 and TRBJ2-7; a weak D match, TRBD1 (6 bases). The V gene's germline CDR1 is SGHRS and CDR2 YFSETQ. V shed 0 bases and J shed 4 bases, with 11 bases lying between them. The CDR3 is made up of 14 amino acids.

J is TRBJ2-4 and V is TRBV9; D may be TRBD1 (5 bases). V lost 1 base and J 9 bases, leaving 14 bases between the germline ends. Germline V gives CDR1 SGDLS, CDR2 YYNGEE. The CDR3 runs 14 residues. The CDR3 loop reads CASSVNYLQGIQYF. DNA of the CDR3: TGTGCCAGCAGCGTAAACTACCTTCAGGGCATTCAGTACTTC.

The chain joins TRBV15 to TRBJ2-1, with 9 bases fitting TRBD1. The CDR3 is 16 amino acids. CDR1 is LNHNV and CDR2 is YYDKDF in the germline V gene (reference sequence). V shed 3 bases, J shed 7 bases, and the junction held 10 bases outside the gene matches. The DNA of the CDR3 is TGTGCCACCAGCAGGGGACCCGGGACAGGGAGGAATGAGCAGTTCTTC. This encodes CATSRGPGTGRNEQFF. Variable domain in full (rest from reference TRBV15 and TRBJ2-1): DAMVIQNPRYQVTQFGKPVTLSCSQTLNHNVMYWYQQKSSQAPKLLFHYYDKDFNNEADTPDNFQSRRPNTSFCFLDIRSPGLGDTAMYLCATSRGPGTGRNEQFFGPGTRLTVL.

This clone appeared a single time. V usage is TRBV28 and J usage is TRBJ1-1; tentative D call: TRBD1 (6 bases). Germline values: CDR1 MDHEN, CDR2 SYDVKM. CDR3 length: 14 residues. The germline V and J ends were trimmed by 5 bases and 5 bases, with 15 bases remaining between them. As DNA, the CDR3 is TGTGCCAGCAGTCCCCCGGGGGGCGTTACTGAAGCTTTCTTT. Residues: CASSPPGGVTEAFF.

The chain uses TRBV11-2 and TRBJ1-2, with D uncertain. CDR1 is SGHAT and CDR2 is FQNNGV in the germline V gene. Trimming cost V 1 base and J 4 bases, with 22 bases left between them. This CDR3 has 18 residues. In DNA form, the CDR3 reads TGTGCCAGCAGCTTAGTAGGAGGCGCAATTCTCGGAGGCTATGGCTACACCTTC. Its translation: CASSLVGGAILGGYGYTF.

J is TRBJ2-7 and V is TRBV6-5; D is possibly TRBD1 (6 bases). With 2 bases removed from V and 2 bases from J, the gap between germline ends came to 13 bases. Germline V gene data show CDR1 as MNHEY and CDR2 as SVGAGI. This CDR3 region has 15 residues. The CDR3 spells CASSYTIQGTYEQYF. CDR3 nucleotide sequence: TGTGCCAGCAGTTACACAATACAGGGTACCTACGAGCAGTACTTC.